The 32 T cell receptor beta chains below come from one sample, sequenced in a study of human T cells and chemical hapten exposure. Using its own MiXCR run on the RACE reads, TCRdb lists one record per CDR3 protein. The sample has tens of thousands of distinct CDR3 sequences; around 10% are singletons. Stated time point: patch test 1, 2 weeks after DPC sensitization. Treatment described: therapeutic diphenylcyclopropenone sensitization with weekly scalp DPC. This sample comprised whole blood, obtained in connection with sensitization to the hapten diphenylcyclopropenone (DPC). The receptors here all came from a woman aged 40 to 55 with alopecia areata. Some clones in this sample may be carry-over from other donors' samples.

In DNA, the CDR3 is TGCGCCAGCAGCCAACTGACCGCGAAGGCGTCCGATACGCAGTATTTT. It codes for CASSQLTAKASDTQYF. The J gene is TRBJ2-3, the V gene TRBV4-3, with D unresolved. This CDR3 is 16 amino acids long. Between the trimmed V and J ends, which lost 2 bases and 6 bases, there was a span of 18 bases. Germline CDR1 is LGHNA and CDR2 is YSLEER.

V and J are TRBV18 and TRBJ2-4, with TRBD1 identical over 8 bases. This CDR3 spans 13 amino acids. Germline lookup yields CDR1 KGHSH and CDR2 LQKENI. Trimming cost V 5 bases and J 8 bases; bases outside gene matches: 5. In nucleotides, the CDR3 is TGTGCCAGCTCAGCCGGGACAGGAGACATTCAGTACTTC. Its protein is CASSAGTGDIQYF. The complete variable domain, with remaining parts taken from reference TRBV18 and TRBJ2-4, reads NAGVMQNPRHLVRRRGQEARLRCSPMKGHSHVYWYRQLPEEGLKFMVYLQKENIIDESGMPKERFSAEFPKEGPSILRIQQVVRGDSAAYFCASSAGTGDIQYFGAGTRLSVL.

This chain connects TRBV27 to TRBJ1-2, with D perhaps TRBD1 (6 bases). V lost 0 bases and J lost 8, with 13 bases in between. This CDR3 is built from 14 residues. Germline lookup yields CDR1 MNHEY and CDR2 SMNVEV (reference sequence). This CDR3 is CASSLSGRGGGYTF. The CDR3 DNA reads TGTGCCAGCAGTTTATCCGGAAGAGGGGGAGGCTACACCTTC.

This clonotype was observed many times. V is TRBV6-5 and J is TRBJ2-1; D perhaps matches TRBD2 (6 bases). Germline V gene lookup returns CDR1 MNHEY and CDR2 SVGAGI. The length of the CDR3 is 14 residues. With 7 bases removed from V and 5 bases from J, the gap between germline ends came to 15 bases. CDR3 protein: CASMGVGGNNEQFF. CDR3 DNA: TGTGCCAGCATGGGAGTGGGGGGTAACAATGAGCAGTTCTTC.

At least ten counts were recorded for this clonotype. The CDR3 protein is CASSQEAGFPYGYTF. CDR3 in DNA: TGTGCCAGCAGCCAAGAGGCGGGGTTCCCCTATGGCTACACCTTC. The chain has TRBV14 and TRBJ1-2; unclear D gene. The germline CDR1 and CDR2 sequences are SGHDN and FVKESK. Trimming left V 0 bases short and J 4 bases short, with 12 bases between. CDR3 length equals 15 residues.

This rearrangement joins TRBV27 to TRBJ1-2; no firm D call. This CDR3 contains 14 residues. From germline, CDR1 is MNHEY and CDR2 SMNVEV (reference sequence). The V end was cut by 0 bases, the J end by 7 bases, with 12 bases between. DNA of the CDR3: TGTGCCAGCAGTTTATCGATCGCCCATGGTGGCTACACCTTC. This translates into CASSLSIAHGGYTF.

This clonotype has only a few counts. The chain has TRBV5-1 and TRBJ2-7; 7 bases match TRBD1. This CDR3 spans 16 amino acids. Germline CDR1 SGHRS, CDR2 YFSETQ. The V and J ends lost 2 bases and 2 bases, in that order; junction bases with no gene match: 10. The chain's CDR3 is CASSFITGVGTYEQYF. In DNA form, the CDR3 reads TGCGCCAGCAGCTTCATAACAGGGGTGGGGACCTACGAGCAGTACTTC.

This clonotype was detected only a few times. The chain has TRBV10-3 and TRBJ2-2; 9 positions match TRBD2. The germline gives CDR1 ENHRY, CDR2 SYGVKD. The CDR3 contains 16 residues. Trimming took 10 bases from V and 0 from J; bases not matched to a gene: 9. The CDR3 sequence is CATVAGVDTNTGELFF. CDR3 nucleotides: TGTGCCACCGTAGCGGGGGTGGACACGAACACCGGGGAGCTGTTTTTT.

This chain connects TRBV11-2 to TRBJ1-5; D unresolved. The V end was cut by 5 bases, the J end by 4 bases, with 9 bases between. This CDR3 is 13 amino acids long. The germline V gene encodes CDR1 SGHAT and CDR2 FQNNGV. The CDR3 nucleotides are TGTGCCAGCAGCCAATTTCGGAATCAGCCCCAGCATTTT. Translated: CASSQFRNQPQHF.

This clonotype appeared many times. This chain connects TRBV27 to TRBJ2-3, with a weak D call TRBD2 (5 bases). Germline values: CDR1 MNHEY, CDR2 SMNVEV (reference sequence). Trimming cost V 7 bases and J 0 bases, with 23 bases left between them. This CDR3 comprises 18 residues. The CDR3 is CASTPIAPPGPSTDTQYF. CDR3 nucleotide sequence: TGTGCCAGCACCCCCATAGCGCCTCCGGGCCCTAGCACAGATACGCAGTATTTT.

There are many counts of this clonotype. V usage is TRBV3-1 and J usage is TRBJ2-7; 9 bases are shared with TRBD2. V shed 6 bases and J 0 bases; nucleotides not matched to a gene: 6. Germline lookup yields CDR1 LGHDT and CDR2 YNNKEL (reference sequence). The CDR3 contains 15 residues. The CDR3 loop reads CASSRGTSPSYEQYF. The DNA of the CDR3 is TGTGCCAGCAGTCGAGGGACTAGCCCCTCCTACGAGCAGTACTTC.

The chain combines TRBV5-6 with TRBJ2-2; D call uncertain. Between the trimmed V and J ends, which lost 7 bases and 7 bases, there was a span of 11 bases. Germline V gene data show CDR1 as SGHDT and CDR2 as YYEEEE. The CDR3 contains 12 residues. As DNA, the CDR3 is TGTGCCAGCGCACGATGGGACGGGGAGCTGTTTTTT. Amino acid sequence: CASARWDGELFF.

This clonotype was observed at least ten times. Relative to the germline gene, one junction end is altered; a read error may explain this. The chain couples TRBV12-3 or TRBV12-4 to TRBJ1-6, with D possibly TRBD1 on 5 matching bases. The CDR3 totals 14 residues. Here the CDR3 DNA reads TGTCCCAGCAGTGCAGATGGGGCGCGTTCACCCCTCCACTTT. Amino acid sequence: CPSSADGARSPLHF.

This clonotype was observed at least ten times. An end of the junction does not agree with germline; a read error may underlie this. The chain joins TRBV12-3 or TRBV12-4 to TRBJ1-2; D not certain. The CDR3 loop spans 12 amino acids. CDR3 bases: TGTGCCAGCAGTTCGGGTATGATCGCGGGGAGCTTC. This sequence encodes CASSSGMIAGSF.

The chain uses TRBV7-9 and TRBJ2-3; D may be TRBD1 or TRBD2 (5 bases each). The CDR3 runs 16 residues. Per the germline V gene, CDR1 is SEHNR and CDR2 is FQNEAQ (reference sequence). Trimming took off 5 bases at V and 4 bases at J, with 19 bases between the two ends. DNA for the CDR3: TGTGCCAGCAGCCCCGGTGGGGCGCGGGCCGCAGATACGCAGTATTTT. Translating gives CASSPGGARAADTQYF. Filled out from reference TRBV7-9 and TRBJ2-3, the complete variable domain reads DTGVSQNPRHKITKRGQNVTFRCDPISEHNRLYWYRQTLGQGPEFLTYFQNEAQLEKSRLLSDRFSAERPKGSFSTLEIQRTEQGDSAMYLCASSPGGARAADTQYFGPGTRLTVL.

This clonotype was seen a few times. CDR3 sequence (DNA): TGCGCCAGTTCACTCGGGTACTCCTACAATGAGCAGTTCTTC. It yields the protein CASSLGYSYNEQFF. The chain links TRBV5-1 to TRBJ2-1, with D uncertain. CDR1 is SGHRS and CDR2 is YFSETQ in the germline V gene. The CDR3 sequence is 14 residues long. The V end lost 8 bases, the J end lost 0 bases, and 12 bases lay between the germline ends.

This clonotype was counted at least ten times. The DNA is omitted, as the CDR3 cannot be located on it reliably, and the CDR3 follows TCRdb's listing. The chain combines TRBV7-5 with TRBJ2-5; the table's D call of TRBD2 was not tested on the DNA. TRBV7-5 is classified as a pseudogene. The CDR3 contains 18 residues when both ends are counted. The CDR3 reads CISVPEADVAGGVETQYF.

In its sample, this clonotype was seen many times. This chain joins TRBV9 and TRBJ1-1, with D uncertain. V gave up 0 bases and J gave up 0 bases, with 6 bases separating them. There are 14 residues in the CDR3. Germline lookup yields CDR1 SGDLS and CDR2 YYNGEE. DNA of the CDR3: TGTGCCAGCAGCGTAGGATACATGAACACTGAAGCTTTCTTT. It translates to CASSVGYMNTEAFF.

This clonotype has more than one count but fewer than ten. This rearrangement joins TRBV7-2 to TRBJ2-1, with TRBD1 matching 7 bases. CDR3 size: 15 residues. V gave up 4 bases and J gave up 3 bases; unmatched junction bases: 6. The V gene's germline CDR1 is SGHTA and CDR2 FQGNSA. The CDR3 DNA reads as TGTGCCAGCAGCTCTACTAACAGGGGCTACAATGAGCAGTTCTTC. This encodes CASSSTNRGYNEQFF.

This clonotype was seen ten or more times. The genes are TRBV20-1 and TRBJ1-5, with no clear D. V lost 5 bases to trimming and J lost 0 bases, with 11 bases between them. Germline V gives CDR1 DFQATT, CDR2 SNEGSKA (reference sequence). The CDR3 consists of 14 residues. The CDR3 loop reads CSALRVNSNQPQHF. The CDR3 bases are TGCAGTGCTCTCCGGGTCAATAGCAATCAGCCCCAGCATTTT.

The chain links TRBV12-3 or TRBV12-4 to TRBJ2-7, with D perhaps matching TRBD1 or TRBD2 (5 bases each). The V end lost 8 bases, the J end lost 0 bases, and 17 bases lay between the germline ends. The CDR3 has 15 residues. The CDR3 region has the DNA TGTGCCAGCGGTGTGGGGTGGGGGAGCTCCTACGAGCAGTACTTC. It encodes CASGVGWGSSYEQYF.

This clonotype was observed at least ten times. The chain recombines TRBV20-1 with TRBJ1-2; D may be TRBD1 (6 bases). Germline assignment: CDR1 DFQATT and CDR2 SNEGSKA (reference sequence). V dropped 5 bases and J dropped 4 bases, with 14 bases sitting between them. CDR3 size: 13 residues. The CDR3 loop reads CSAGGRGLYGYTF. The CDR3 DNA reads as TGCAGTGCTGGGGGCCGGGGTCTCTATGGCTACACCTTC.

V usage is TRBV5-5 and J usage is TRBJ2-3; no clear D. The V gene's germline CDR1 is SGHKS and CDR2 YYEKEE (reference sequence). Trimming removed 3 bases at V and 3 bases at J, with 8 bases between. CDR3 length equals 13 residues. Here the CDR3 DNA reads TGTGCCAGCAGCTCGACCCTAACAGATACGCAGTATTTT. Protein product: CASSSTLTDTQYF.

There are many counts of this clonotype. The chain employs TRBV5-5 and TRBJ2-5, with 7 bases that match TRBD1. The germline gives CDR1 SGHKS, CDR2 YYEKEE (reference sequence). The V and J ends lost 2 bases and 4 bases, in that order; junction bases with no gene match: 8. The CDR3 sequence is 15 residues long. CDR3 coding DNA: TGTGCCAGCAGCTTTGGGGACAGTCGAAGAGAGACCCAGTACTTC. Translated, it gives CASSFGDSRRETQYF. Full variable domain (rest looked up from reference TRBV5-5 and TRBJ2-5): DAGVTQSPTHLIKTRGQQVTLRCSPISGHKSVSWYQQVLGQGPQFIFQYYEKEERGRGNFPDRFSARQFPNYSSELNVNALLLGDSALYLCASSFGDSRRETQYFGPGTRLLVL.

This clonotype was seen many times. The rearrangement links TRBV5-1 to TRBJ2-7, with D uncertain. CDR3 length: 15 residues. Trimming took off 0 bases at V and 2 bases at J, with 12 bases between the two ends. Germline V gene data show CDR1 as SGHRS and CDR2 as YFSETQ. As DNA, the CDR3 is TGCGCCAGCAGCTTGGGGCGCCCAGAAACCTACGAGCAGTACTTC. It translates to CASSLGRPETYEQYF.

This clonotype was recorded at least ten times. This chain joins TRBV6-6 and TRBJ2-7; D not certain. V was clipped by 7 bases and J by 0 bases, with 10 bases between them. The CDR3 spans 13 residues. The germline gives CDR1 MNHNY, CDR2 SVGAGI (reference sequence). CDR3 sequence: CASMEASSYEQYF. The CDR3 DNA follows: TGTGCCAGCATGGAAGCCAGCTCCTACGAGCAGTACTTC.

This clonotype was counted a few times. V is TRBV7-6 and J is TRBJ2-5, with 8 bases identical to TRBD2. Germline V gene data show CDR1 as SGHVS and CDR2 as FNYEAQ. The V segment lost 1 base and the J segment 6 bases; nucleotides outside the gene matches: 7. The CDR3 contains 15 residues. The CDR3 region is CASSLDGGAGKTQYF. DNA for the CDR3: TGTGCCAGCAGCTTAGACGGGGGGGCCGGGAAGACCCAGTACTTC.

For this clonotype: A much more abundant neighbour one base away suggests this may be a read error. This chain joins TRBV11-2 and TRBJ2-3, with D possibly matching TRBD2 (7 bases). The CDR3 is 15 residues long. With 5 bases removed from V and 5 bases from J, the gap between germline ends came to 17 bases. Germline V gene lookup returns CDR1 SGHAT and CDR2 FQNNGV. CDR3 sequence: CASSVSGGPIDTQYF. The CDR3 bases are TGTGCCAGCAGCGTGTCGGGGGGCCCCATAGATACGCAGTATTTT. Together with reference TRBV11-2 and TRBJ2-3, the CDR3 gives the full variable domain: EAGVAQSPRYKIIEKRQSVAFWCNPISGHATLYWYQQILGQGPKLLIQFQNNGVVDDSQLPKDRFSAERLKGVDSTLKIQPAKLEDSAVYLCASSVSGGPIDTQYFGPGTRLTVL.

At least ten counts were recorded for this clonotype. The gene calls are TRBV4-1 and TRBJ2-5; D remains ambiguous. Germline V gene lookup returns CDR1 MGHRA and CDR2 YSYEKL. Trimming removed 1 base from V and 7 bases from J, with 16 bases in between. This CDR3 region has 15 residues. The CDR3 loop is CASSQGDPPSGTQYF. The DNA of the CDR3 is TGCGCCAGCAGCCAAGGAGACCCCCCGTCCGGGACCCAGTACTTC.

This clonotype was picked up many times. The V call is TRBV7-3, the J call TRBJ2-3; possibly TRBD1 or TRBD2 for D (5 bases each). Germline CDR1 SGHTA, CDR2 FQGTGA. The CDR3 consists of 14 residues. V was shortened by 7 bases and J by 2 bases, with 13 bases between the two germline ends. The CDR3 region is CASTSAGTTDTQYF. CDR3 in DNA: TGTGCCAGCACCTCCGCAGGGACCACAGATACGCAGTATTTT. Full variable domain (remainder filled in from reference TRBV7-3 and TRBJ2-3): GAGVSQTPSNKVTEKGKYVELRCDPISGHTALYWYRQSLGQGPEFLIYFQGTGAADDSGLPNDRFFAVRPEGSVSTLKIQRTERGDSAVYLCASTSAGTTDTQYFGPGTRLTVL.

This clonotype was detected many times. This sequence joins TRBV20-1 and TRBJ2-7; 7 bases agree with TRBD1. This CDR3 region has 14 residues. Germline lookup yields CDR1 DFQATT and CDR2 SNEGSKA (reference sequence). Trimming removed 3 bases from V and 5 bases from J; junction bases left unmatched: 10. CDR3 sequence (DNA): TGCAGTGCTAGTCCCCCACCCAGGGGGAACGAGCAGTACTTC. Protein sequence: CSASPPPRGNEQYF.

The table lists this clonotype with many counts. The genes are TRBV6-2 or TRBV6-3 and TRBJ2-3; 7 bases line up with TRBD2. The CDR3 contains 14 residues. V was clipped by 5 bases and J by 1 base; unmatched bases: 3. Germline values: CDR1 MNHEY, CDR2 SVGEGT. The CDR3 DNA follows: TGTGCCAGCAGTCCAAGCGGGGGCACAGATACGCAGTATTTT. It translates to CASSPSGGTDTQYF.